Included here is one TCR beta chain sequence, with context. V trimming: 4 bases; J trimming: 4 bases; junction bases outside the gene matches: 10. The CDR3 is 15 residues long. The germline V gene has CDR1 SGHRS and CDR2 YFSETQ. This entry comes from a study of blood T cell repertoires in COVID-19. Method: immunoSEQ multiplex PCR; TCRdb's copy keeps in-frame clones and lacks some. The sample holds over 120,000 clones; around 85% are singletons and the top ten take just over 9%. Sequences were obtained from PBMCs or T cells enriched from blood (not recorded which). The receptor comes from a man aged 50-59 years who had recovered from COVID-19. The chain uses TRBV5-1 and TRBJ2-7; 8 bases align to TRBD2. Here the CDR3 reads CASSRGGPGGYEQYF. CDR3 coding DNA: TGCGCCAGCAGCCGGGGGGGGCCCGGGGGATACGAGCAGTACTTC.